This T cell receptor (beta chain) was sequenced for a study of blood T cell repertoires in COVID-19. Study details: Italy, Spain and the United States were the sources of the convalescent and acute COVID-19 samples. PBMCs, B-cell-depleted T cells, or T cells were the source of the cDNA or gDNA that made up the material.

Original methodology: The assay estimated nucleated cells by amplifying reference gene primers. TCRdb keeps only in-frame clones here, not all; method: immunoSEQ multiplex PCR. The V and J calls and the clone size are those of that table, but D and trimming were determined from the DNA. The profile shows approximately 410,000 clones, roughly 88% of them singletons. The CDR3 has 17 amino acids. V shed 6 bases, J shed 2 bases, and the junction held 12 bases outside the gene matches. Germline V lookup: CDR1 MNHNY, CDR2 SVGAGI (reference sequence). The chain uses TRBV6-6 and TRBJ1-4, with 7 bases that match TRBD1. Sequencing was performed on peripheral blood. The sequence was collected from a woman in her twenties or thirties with active or convalescent COVID-19. This CDR3 is CASRRQGLGPTNEKLFF. The CDR3, as DNA: TGTGCCAGCAGACGACAGGGCCTTGGACCTACTAATGAAAAACTGTTTTTT.